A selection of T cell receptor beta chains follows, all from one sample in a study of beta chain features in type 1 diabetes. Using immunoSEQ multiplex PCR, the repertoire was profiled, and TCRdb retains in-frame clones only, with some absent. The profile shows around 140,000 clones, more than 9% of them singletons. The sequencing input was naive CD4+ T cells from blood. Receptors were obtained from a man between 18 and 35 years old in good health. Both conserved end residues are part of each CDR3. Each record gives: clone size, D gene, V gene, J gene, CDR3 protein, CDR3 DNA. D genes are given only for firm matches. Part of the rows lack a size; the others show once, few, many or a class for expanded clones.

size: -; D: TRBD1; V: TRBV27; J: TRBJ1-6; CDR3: CASRSTGPPLHF; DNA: TGTGCCAGCAGATCGACAGGGCCTCCCCTCCACTTT
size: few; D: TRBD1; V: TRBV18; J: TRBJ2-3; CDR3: CASSPDRGDTQYF; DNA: TGTGCCAGCTCACCAGACAGGGGCGATACGCAGTATTTT
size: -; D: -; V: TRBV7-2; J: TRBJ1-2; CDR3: CASSSPGRGNYGYTF; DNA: TGTGCCAGCAGCTCCCCCGGCCGAGGGAACTATGGCTACACCTTC
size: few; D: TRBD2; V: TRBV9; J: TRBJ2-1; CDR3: CASSGGSGGALNEQFF; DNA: TGTGCCAGCAGCGGAGGTAGCGGGGGGGCCTTAAATGAGCAGTTCTTC
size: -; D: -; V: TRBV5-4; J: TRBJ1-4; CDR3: CASSLEGTTEKLFF; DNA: TGTGCCAGCAGCTTGGAAGGGACAACCGAAAAACTGTTTTTT
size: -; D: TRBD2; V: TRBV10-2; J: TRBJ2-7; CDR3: CASGSGNYEQYF; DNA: TGCGCCAGCGGCAGCGGGAATTACGAGCAGTACTTC
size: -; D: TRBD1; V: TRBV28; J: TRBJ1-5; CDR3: CASRLQGNQPQHF; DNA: TGTGCCAGCAGGTTACAGGGGAATCAGCCCCAGCATTTT
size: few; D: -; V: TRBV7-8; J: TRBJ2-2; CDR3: CASSPSGVTGELFF; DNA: TGTGCCAGCAGTCCGTCGGGGGTCACCGGGGAGCTGTTTTTT
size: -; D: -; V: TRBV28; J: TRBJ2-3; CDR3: CASSMGGSTDTQYF; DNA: TGTGCCAGCAGTATGGGGGGAAGCACAGATACGCAGTATTTT
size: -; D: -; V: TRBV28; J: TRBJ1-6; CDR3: CASSFGVSNSPLHF; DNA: TGTGCCAGCAGTTTCGGAGTCTCCAATTCACCCCTCCACTTT
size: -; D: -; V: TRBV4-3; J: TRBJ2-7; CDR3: CASSQGGGTDFYEQYF; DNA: TGCGCCAGCAGCCAAGGGGGCGGGACTGACTTTTACGAGCAGTACTTC
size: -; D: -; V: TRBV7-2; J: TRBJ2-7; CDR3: CASRVGGSKMGEQYF; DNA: TGTGCCAGCAGGGTCGGGGGTTCCAAGATGGGGGAGCAGTACTTC
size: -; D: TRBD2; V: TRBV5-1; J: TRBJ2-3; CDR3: CASSRGGPDTQYF; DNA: TGCGCCAGCAGCCGGGGGGGCCCGGATACGCAGTATTTT
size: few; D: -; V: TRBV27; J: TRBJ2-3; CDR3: CASSSRGTSTDTQYF; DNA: TGTGCCAGCAGTAGTCGGGGGACCAGCACAGATACGCAGTATTTT
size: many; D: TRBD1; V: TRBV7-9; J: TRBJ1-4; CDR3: CASSRGQGEKLFF; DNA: TGTGCCAGCAGCCGCGGACAGGGTGAAAAACTGTTTTTT
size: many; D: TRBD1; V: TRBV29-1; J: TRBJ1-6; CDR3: CSVSETGHNSPLHF; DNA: TGCAGCGTTTCCGAGACAGGGCATAATTCACCCCTCCACTTT
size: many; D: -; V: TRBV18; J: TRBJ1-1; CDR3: CASSPTVGTEAFF; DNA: TGTGCCAGCTCACCAACAGTCGGAACTGAAGCTTTCTTT
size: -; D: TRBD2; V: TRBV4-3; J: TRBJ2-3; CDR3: CASSQYIRTSGGVADTQYF; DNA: TGCGCCAGCAGCCAGTACATCCGGACTAGCGGGGGGGTTGCGGATACGCAGTATTTT
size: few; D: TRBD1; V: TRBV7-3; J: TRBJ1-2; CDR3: CASSHNRQGVYGYTF; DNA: TGTGCCAGCAGCCATAACCGACAGGGGGTCTATGGCTACACCTTC
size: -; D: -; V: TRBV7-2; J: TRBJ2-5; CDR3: CASSLDSGEGETQYF; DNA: TGTGCCAGCAGCTTAGATAGCGGTGAAGGAGAGACCCAGTACTTC
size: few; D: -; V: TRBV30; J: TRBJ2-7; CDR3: CAWRGTAYEQYF; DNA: TGTGCCTGGAGGGGTACAGCCTACGAGCAGTACTTC
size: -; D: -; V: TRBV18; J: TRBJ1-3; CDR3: CASSPGLPSSGNTIYF; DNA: TGTGCCAGCTCACCGGGACTCCCGAGCTCTGGAAACACCATATATTTT
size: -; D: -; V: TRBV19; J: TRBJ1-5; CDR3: CASSIGSVDNQPQHF; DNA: TGTGCCAGTAGTATAGGATCGGTTGACAATCAGCCCCAGCATTTT
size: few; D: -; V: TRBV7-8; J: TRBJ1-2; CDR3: CASSLGGKNYGYTF; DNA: TGTGCCAGCAGCTTAGGGGGCAAGAACTATGGCTACACCTTC